This record looks at one T cell receptor (beta chain) sequence and its context. Its target is not known. Profiling relied on immunoSEQ multiplex PCR, and the TCRdb table lists in-frame clones only, not all of them. The profile shows over 2 million clones, 85% to 95% of them singletons. The sample is drawn from a study of shared clonotypes between healthy human individuals. Study results and caveats: Generation of non-shared clonotypes was less probable than generation of clonotypes shared by all four donors.

CDR1 and CDR2 (germline): MNHNY, SVGAGI (reference sequence). V was cut by 0 bases and J by 9 bases, with 11 bases left in between. The CDR3 has 13 residues. This TCR came from a man younger than 30 in good health. Some clones in this sample may be carry-over from other donors' samples. The rearrangement links TRBV6-6 to TRBJ1-1, with D unclear. The sequencing input was naive CD4+ T cells from PBMCs. The subset was: CD45RA+ positively selected. This chain's CDR3 is CASSYSGAPQAFF. The CDR3 nucleotides read TGTGCCAGCAGTTACTCGGGAGCCCCTCAAGCTTTCTTT.